This TCR beta chain is from a study of T-cell memory formation after mild COVID-19. The wider study: Clustering of TCRs was largely donor specific. Study results and limitations: The CD4+ clones that contracted clustered mainly within CM and EM, and the CD8+ clones concentrated in EMRA.

TCRdb recomputed calls from the 5' RACE reads with MiXCR, one row per CDR3 protein. The table includes 140,000 to 150,000 distinct CDR3 sequences, under 30% detected once. This clonotype has a count of ten or more. Its matching antigen is unknown. Trimming pared 4 bases from V and 0 bases from J, leaving 8 bases between. Germline V lookup: CDR1 SEHNR, CDR2 FQNEAQ (reference sequence). The CDR3 is made up of 14 amino acids. The V call is TRBV7-9, the J call TRBJ2-3; possible D gene TRBD2, 6 bases. Sequenced sample: PBMCs or a T cell subset sorted from them (not recorded which). The clonotype was recovered from an adult woman who had mild COVID-19 (a few samples of this study predate the infection). Cell type and time point are not known. The CDR3 is CASSSGTSTDTQYF. CDR3 nucleotide sequence: TGTGCCAGCAGCTCCGGGACTAGCACAGATACGCAGTATTTT.